The 3 T cell receptor beta chains given below trace back to one sample, sequenced in a study of early T cells in non-severe SARS-CoV-2 infection. MiXCR was run by TCRdb on the 5' RACE reads, yielding one entry per CDR3 protein. The sample shows tens of thousands of distinct CDR3 sequences, roughly 10% of them seen only once. The material sequenced was whole blood, taken at baseline. These receptors came from an adult who was a healthcare worker with PCR-confirmed SARS-CoV-2 infection or an uninfected control (not recorded which).

This clonotype was seen a handful of times. This chain connects TRBV2 to TRBJ1-1, with TRBD1 identical over 9 bases. Germline-derived CDR1 and CDR2 are SNHLY and FYNNEI. The CDR3 has 16 amino acids. The junction had 14 bases not matched to a gene; V was cut back by 7 bases and J by 5 bases. Here the CDR3 reads CASNRPRQGVGTEAFF. CDR3 bases: TGTGCCAGCAATCGACCCAGACAGGGGGTCGGGACTGAAGCTTTCTTT.

V is TRBV7-6 and J is TRBJ1-2; D unresolved. CDR1 is SGHVS, CDR2 FNYEAQ, per germline. The V end lost 5 bases, the J end lost 7 bases, and 14 bases lay between the germline ends. The CDR3 extends over 13 amino acids. As DNA, the CDR3 is TGTGCCAGCAGCCCCGCCTCCGCGGGTGGCTACACCTTC. It specifies CASSPASAGGYTF.

A few counts support this clonotype. The chain couples TRBV5-4 to TRBJ2-2; 9 positions match TRBD2. CDR1 and CDR2 from the germline V gene are SGHNT and YYREEE (reference sequence). Germline trimming cut 1 base from V and 1 base from J; bases unmatched to any gene: 2. The CDR3 extends over 16 amino acids. CDR3 DNA sequence: TGTGCCAGCAGCTTGAAGACTAGCGGGAACACCGGGGAGCTGTTTTTT. Protein: CASSLKTSGNTGELFF.